A single sample is the source of the 31 T cell receptor beta chains below, sequenced in a study of shared clonotypes between healthy human individuals. Assay: immunoSEQ multiplex PCR; the TCRdb copy retains only in-frame clones and omits some. This sample has about 1.5 million clones, with 95% to 99% found just once. The sequenced sample consisted of naive CD4+ T cells sorted from blood. The subset here: CD45RA+ positively selected. Source of these receptors: a man between 25 and 39 years old in good health.

CDR3 coding DNA: TGTGCCAGCAGAAAGGATGAACGAGGCTACACCTTC. Its protein product is CASRKDERGYTF. The chain carries TRBV6-1 and TRBJ1-2; no clear D gene. Germline assignment: CDR1 MNHNS and CDR2 SASEGT. V was trimmed by 6 bases and J by 8 bases, leaving 13 bases between them. This CDR3 is 12 amino acids long.

This sequence joins TRBV18 and TRBJ2-5; 7 nucleotides line up with TRBD2. Per germline, CDR1 KGHSH and CDR2 LQKENI. The CDR3 contains 16 residues. With 3 bases clipped from V and 5 bases from J, the junction kept 12 bases outside the gene matches. The CDR3 bases are TGTGCCAGCTCACCCCAAGCTAGCGGCGCAGGGGAGACCCAGTACTTC. Residues: CASSPQASGAGETQYF.

The CDR3 DNA sequence: TGTGCCAGCAGCGTAGGGAGCGGGAGTCACCAAGAGACCCAGTACTTC. The encoded protein is CASSVGSGSHQETQYF. The J gene is TRBJ2-5, the V gene TRBV9, with 8 bases lining up with TRBD2. The germline V gene has CDR1 SGDLS and CDR2 YYNGEE. J lost 0 bases, V lost 0 bases, and 4 bases had no gene match. This CDR3 region has 16 residues.

Comment on this clone: The identical CDR3 is also encoded by other nucleotide sequences in the sample. The chain has TRBV15 and TRBJ2-2, with unresolved D. Germline assignment: CDR1 LNHNV and CDR2 YYDKDF (reference sequence). V was shortened by 5 bases and J by 4 bases, with 11 bases between the two germline ends. This CDR3 region has 14 residues. The CDR3 region is CATSGGRATGELFF. CDR3 sequence (DNA): TGTGCCACCAGCGGTGGCAGAGCCACCGGGGAGCTGTTTTTT.

Notes on this clone: This same CDR3 is encoded by further DNA sequences in the sample. The V gene is TRBV28, the J gene TRBJ1-5, with no clear D. The CDR3 length is 13 residues. With 9 bases removed from V and 2 bases from J, the gap between germline ends came to 11 bases. The germline gives CDR1 MDHEN, CDR2 SYDVKM. CDR3 nucleotide sequence: TGTGCCAGTTCCTTCTGGGGCAATCAGCCCCAGCATTTT. Its translation is CASSFWGNQPQHF.

The chain joins TRBV5-5 to TRBJ2-5, with a weak D call TRBD1 (6 bases). CDR1 is SGHKS, CDR2 YYEKEE, per germline (reference sequence). Trimming cost V 4 bases and J 1 base, with 8 bases left between them. The CDR3 is 13 amino acids. The CDR3 sequence: CASSSRGQETQYF. CDR3 sequence (DNA): TGTGCCAGCAGCAGCAGGGGCCAAGAGACCCAGTACTTC.

The V and J genes are TRBV5-5 and TRBJ2-2; 7 bases match TRBD1. This CDR3 has 14 residues. CDR1 is SGHKS and CDR2 is YYEKEE in the germline V gene (reference sequence). After removal of 0 bases from V and 4 bases from J, the junction contained 0 bases not matched to a gene. CDR3 in amino acids: CASSLAGGTGELFF. CDR3 nucleotides: TGTGCCAGCAGCTTGGCAGGGGGCACCGGGGAGCTGTTTTTT. Based on the CDR3 plus reference TRBV5-5 and TRBJ2-2, the full variable domain is DAGVTQSPTHLIKTRGQQVTLRCSPISGHKSVSWYQQVLGQGPQFIFQYYEKEERGRGNFPDRFSARQFPNYSSELNVNALLLGDSALYLCASSLAGGTGELFFGEGSRLTVL.

This clone was found once. This chain connects TRBV28 to TRBJ2-7; 10 positions match TRBD2. The germline V gene encodes CDR1 MDHEN and CDR2 SYDVKM. The trim removed 6 bases at V and 3 bases at J, leaving 5 bases unmatched. CDR3 length: 14 residues. The CDR3 reads CASRPTSGVYEQYF. The CDR3 DNA reads as TGTGCCAGCAGGCCTACTAGCGGGGTCTACGAGCAGTACTTC.

The gene calls are TRBV7-2 and TRBJ1-1; D is unresolved. The CDR3 covers 13 residues. Germline loops: CDR1 SGHTA, CDR2 FQGNSA. V lost 3 bases and J 8 bases, leaving 13 bases between the germline ends. This chain's CDR3 is CASSLGARIEAFF. The CDR3 DNA follows: TGTGCCAGCAGCTTGGGCGCTAGGATCGAAGCTTTCTTT. Variable domain in full (rest from reference TRBV7-2 and TRBJ1-1): GAGVSQSPSNKVTEKGKDVELRCDPISGHTALYWYRQSLGQGLEFLIYFQGNSAPDKSGLPSDRFSAERTGGSVSTLTIQRTQQEDSAVYLCASSLGARIEAFFGQGTRLTVV.

The V and J genes are TRBV5-1 and TRBJ2-7; D gene uncertain. The V and J ends lost 2 bases and 2 bases respectively, with 14 bases between them. The CDR3 has 15 residues. Germline V lookup: CDR1 SGHRS, CDR2 YFSETQ. In DNA form, the CDR3 reads TGCGCCAGCAGCTTCGAAGCTCCAGCCCCCTACGAGCAGTACTTC. This encodes CASSFEAPAPYEQYF.

The chain couples TRBV6-1 to TRBJ2-7, with TRBD1 matching 8 bases. V dropped 6 bases and J dropped 4; count of bases not matched to a gene: 2. This CDR3 has 12 residues. The germline V gene encodes CDR1 MNHNS and CDR2 SASEGT. CDR3 residues: CASSYRGYEQYF. CDR3 coding DNA: TGTGCCAGCAGCTACAGGGGGTACGAGCAGTACTTC.

The count of this clone is one. This chain uses TRBV28 with TRBJ2-7; TRBD1 matches at 7 bases. The CDR3 is 16 residues long. Germline V lookup: CDR1 MDHEN, CDR2 SYDVKM. Unmatched junction bases numbered 14, after V lost 6 bases and J lost 3 bases. The CDR3: CASRPDREQFRYEQYF. In nucleotides, the CDR3 is TGTGCCAGCAGACCCGACAGGGAACAGTTCCGCTACGAGCAGTACTTC.

The V and J genes are TRBV9 and TRBJ2-3; tentative D call: TRBD1 (6 bases). Germline V gives CDR1 SGDLS, CDR2 YYNGEE. The ends were cut back, 3 bases at V and 0 bases at J, with 8 bases in the middle. The CDR3 loop spans 14 amino acids. Here the CDR3 reads CASSGRGSTDTQYF. The CDR3 nucleotides are TGTGCCAGCAGCGGCAGGGGAAGCACAGATACGCAGTATTTT.

The V call is TRBV7-6, the J call TRBJ2-3, with D possibly TRBD1 on 6 matching bases. The ends were cut back, 1 base at V and 2 bases at J, with 13 bases in the middle. Germline V gene lookup returns CDR1 SGHVS and CDR2 FNYEAQ. The CDR3 consists of 16 residues. CDR3 amino acids: CASSLGAGAFTDTQYF. The CDR3 nucleotides are TGTGCCAGCAGCTTAGGGGCAGGGGCGTTCACAGATACGCAGTATTTT.

The chain employs TRBV5-6 and TRBJ2-1; D might be TRBD2 (5 bases). This CDR3 has 16 amino acids. The V and J ends lost 1 base and 6 bases respectively, with 17 bases between them. The germline V gene encodes CDR1 SGHDT and CDR2 YYEEEE. The CDR3 reads CASSLFPRLLGNEQFF. In nucleotides, the CDR3 is TGTGCCAGCAGCTTGTTCCCGAGACTACTTGGCAATGAGCAGTTCTTC.

On this clone: Other nucleotide sequences in the sample specify the same CDR3. The chain employs TRBV5-1 and TRBJ2-7, with D possibly being TRBD2 (5 bases). V lost 0 bases, J lost 1 base, and 8 bases lay in between. Germline CDR1 and CDR2: SGHRS and YFSETQ. The CDR3 covers 14 residues. Written as DNA, the CDR3 is TGCGCCAGCAGCTTGGCCGGGAATTCCTACGAGCAGTACTTC. Protein sequence: CASSLAGNSYEQYF.

With regard to this clone: This specimen includes other DNA sequences encoding the same CDR3. CDR3 DNA sequence: TGTGCCAGCTCACCTCGAGGTTCCTACGAGCAGTACTTC. This sequence encodes CASSPRGSYEQYF. The V gene is TRBV18, the J gene TRBJ2-7; D gene unclear. Germline V gene lookup returns CDR1 KGHSH and CDR2 LQKENI. The CDR3 has 13 residues. V was pared by 3 bases and J by 1 base, with 7 bases between. Complete variable domain (other parts from reference TRBV18 and TRBJ2-7): NAGVMQNPRHLVRRRGQEARLRCSPMKGHSHVYWYRQLPEEGLKFMVYLQKENIIDESGMPKERFSAEFPKEGPSILRIQQVVRGDSAAYFCASSPRGSYEQYFGPGTRLTVT.

The genes are TRBV6-1 and TRBJ2-7, with a possible D match to TRBD1 (6 bases). CDR1 and CDR2 from the germline V gene are MNHNS and SASEGT. This CDR3 comprises 14 residues. Trimming removed 7 bases from V and 5 bases from J, with 18 bases in between. CDR3 region: CASNSKGQWDEQYF. The CDR3 DNA is TGTGCCAGCAACTCAAAAGGACAGTGGGACGAGCAGTACTTC.

This chain links TRBV11-2 with TRBJ1-4; D is unresolved. The V and J ends lost 1 base and 3 bases respectively, with 15 bases between them. The CDR3 has 17 residues. Germline-derived CDR1 and CDR2 are SGHAT and FQNNGV. Here the CDR3 reads CASSLVWFRTSNEKLFF. The CDR3 coding sequence is TGTGCCAGCAGCTTAGTCTGGTTCCGGACTTCTAATGAAAAACTGTTTTTT.

This chain links TRBV18 with TRBJ2-1; 10 bases map to TRBD1. Germline CDR1 reads KGHSH; CDR2 reads LQKENI. CDR3 length: 14 amino acids. J gave up 6 bases and V 4 bases, and 3 bases lay outside the gene matches. The CDR3 is CASSLGTGVNEQFF. The CDR3 DNA follows: TGTGCCAGCTCACTAGGGACAGGGGTCAATGAGCAGTTCTTC.

The chain recombines TRBV5-5 with TRBJ2-7; D not resolved. Germline V gives CDR1 SGHKS, CDR2 YYEKEE (reference sequence). This CDR3 contains 12 residues. Trimming removed 4 bases at V and 4 bases at J, with 9 bases between. Written as DNA, the CDR3 is TGTGCCAGCAGCAAGTACGATTACGAGCAGTACTTC. Its protein product is CASSKYDYEQYF.

The chain combines TRBV11-2 with TRBJ2-7, with 10 positions matching TRBD1. CDR1 and CDR2 from the germline V gene are SGHAT and FQNNGV. The V and J ends lost 2 bases and 3 bases, in that order; junction bases with no gene match: 7. This CDR3 is built from 16 residues. The CDR3, as DNA: TGTGCCAGCAGCTTAACACCGACAGGGGGCTTCTACGAGCAGTACTTC. The encoded protein is CASSLTPTGGFYEQYF.

J is TRBJ2-1 and V is TRBV2, with a weak D call TRBD2 (5 bases). Deletions cut 8 bases from V and 2 bases from J, with 10 bases between. There are 13 residues in the CDR3. Germline values: CDR1 SNHLY, CDR2 FYNNEI. As DNA, the CDR3 is TGTGCCAGCTTTTACGGGACCTACAATGAGCAGTTCTTC. This gives the protein CASFYGTYNEQFF. Full variable domain (remainder filled in from reference TRBV2 and TRBJ2-1): EPEVTQTPSHQVTQMGQEVILRCVPISNHLYFYWYRQILGQKVEFLVSFYNNEISEKSEIFDDQFSVERPDGSNFTLKIRSTKLEDSAMYFCASFYGTYNEQFFGPGTRLTVL.

This clone was counted between two and nine times. This chain links TRBV5-5 with TRBJ2-2, with TRBD1 matching 7 bases. CDR1 and CDR2 from the germline V gene are SGHKS and YYEKEE (reference sequence). V gave up 1 base and J gave up 2 bases; unmatched junction bases: 5. This CDR3 is built from 16 residues. The CDR3 coding sequence is TGTGCCAGCAGCTTGAGGGGGCCACCCAACACCGGGGAGCTGTTTTTT. This encodes CASSLRGPPNTGELFF. Together with reference TRBV5-5 and TRBJ2-2, the CDR3 gives the full variable domain: DAGVTQSPTHLIKTRGQQVTLRCSPISGHKSVSWYQQVLGQGPQFIFQYYEKEERGRGNFPDRFSARQFPNYSSELNVNALLLGDSALYLCASSLRGPPNTGELFFGEGSRLTVL.

This clone was seen just once. The chain joins TRBV25-1 to TRBJ1-5; D uncertain. From germline, CDR1 is MGHDK and CDR2 SYGVNS. With 3 bases removed from V and 4 bases from J, the gap between germline ends came to 7 bases. The CDR3 covers 13 residues. This CDR3 is CASSEAGNQPQHF. Written as DNA, the CDR3 is TGTGCCAGCAGTGAGGCGGGAAATCAGCCCCAGCATTTT.

The CDR3 sequence is CASPSLPTYEQYF. In DNA form, the CDR3 reads TGTGCCTCCCCAAGCCTACCTACCTACGAGCAGTACTTC. This chain connects TRBV19 to TRBJ2-7; no definite D call. The CDR3 is made up of 13 amino acids. V was trimmed by 11 bases and J by 2 bases, leaving 16 bases between them. Germline V gives CDR1 LNHDA, CDR2 SQIVND (reference sequence).

This chain connects TRBV7-8 to TRBJ2-7, with 7 bases that match TRBD1. Losses at the gene ends were 4 bases for V and 3 bases for J; bases not matched to a gene: 3. The germline gives CDR1 SGHVS, CDR2 FQNEAQ. The CDR3 loop spans 13 amino acids. In DNA, the CDR3 is TGTGCCAGCAGCTCTGGGACAGACTACGAGCAGTACTTC. Protein sequence: CASSSGTDYEQYF.

This sequence joins TRBV18 and TRBJ1-4, with unresolved D. The germline V and J ends were trimmed by 4 bases and 8 bases, with 8 bases remaining between them. The germline V gene encodes CDR1 KGHSH and CDR2 LQKENI. The CDR3 runs to 12 residues. The DNA of the CDR3 is TGTGCCAGCTCACTTGCGGGGGAAAAACTGTTTTTT. Translated: CASSLAGEKLFF.

The V gene is TRBV18, the J gene TRBJ1-1; D perhaps matches TRBD1 (6 bases). CDR1 and CDR2 from the germline V gene are KGHSH and LQKENI. V dropped 0 bases and J dropped 1 base, with 12 bases sitting between them. This CDR3 has 16 residues. The CDR3 bases are TGTGCCAGCTCACCACCGGGGGGCAGCCCGAACACTGAAGCTTTCTTT. Protein product: CASSPPGGSPNTEAFF.

This clone was observed a single time. The chain is built from TRBV18 and TRBJ2-1, with D tentatively TRBD1 (5 bases). Germline values: CDR1 KGHSH, CDR2 LQKENI. The V end lost 5 bases, the J end lost 3 bases, and 17 bases lay between the germline ends. The CDR3 length is 16 residues. The CDR3 sequence: CASSTRVPNDYNEQFF. The CDR3 nucleotides read TGTGCCAGCTCAACCAGGGTCCCTAATGACTACAATGAGCAGTTCTTC.

This chain uses TRBV28 with TRBJ1-4, with TRBD1 identical over 7 bases. CDR1 is MDHEN, CDR2 SYDVKM, per germline. V gave up 4 bases and J gave up 8 bases; unmatched junction bases: 13. The CDR3 covers 16 residues. Here the CDR3 reads CASSSPRTGYGEKLFF. Here the CDR3 DNA reads TGTGCCAGCAGTTCCCCACGGACAGGATACGGGGAAAAACTGTTTTTT.